These T cell receptor beta chains were read from a single sample in a study of tumor-infiltrating lymphocytes in primary liver carcinoma. TCRdb reprocessed the multiplex PCR reads via MiXCR and lists one record per CDR3 protein. In the table there are around 25,000 distinct CDR3 sequences, 77% of which are singletons. The sample taken for sequencing was liver tumor tissue from sampling region 5. The source of these receptors is a woman between 25 and 40 years old with primary liver carcinoma and hepatitis B virus infection. The CDR3 runs from the conserved cysteine through the conserved F or W. D genes are given only for firm matches. Expanded clones are given a class, and other clones once, few, many or no size at all.

size: once; J: TRBJ2-4; V: TRBV5-5; D: TRBD2; CDR3: CASSLVWMREGSDTQYF; DNA: TGTGCCAGCAGCTTAGTATGGATGAGGGAGGGGTCGGACACTCAGTACTTC
size: NA; J: TRBJ2-1; V: TRBV4-3; D: NA; CDR3: CPSSQDGGSSYKEQFF; DNA: TGCCCCAGCAGCCAAGATGGGGGAAGCTCCTACAAAGAGCAGTTCTTC
size: NA; J: TRBJ2-7; V: TRBV11-2; D: TRBD2; CDR3: CASVLSSGYEYYF; DNA: TGTGCCAGTGTCCTGTCTAGCGGATACGAGTATTACTTC
size: once; J: TRBJ1-1; V: TRBV29-1; D: NA; CDR3: CSVYHTLNAEAFF; DNA: TGCAGCGTTTATCACACTCTGAACGCTGAAGCCTTCTTT
size: few; J: TRBJ1-1; V: TRBV29-1; D: NA; CDR3: CSVLLPAEKQAFF; DNA: TGCAGCGTCCTACTTCCAGCGGAAAAGCAAGCTTTCTTT
size: NA; J: TRBJ2-7; V: TRBV12-3/TRBV12-4; D: NA; CDR3: CVSSPEDINYEQCF; DNA: TGTGTCAGCAGTCCTGAGGACATTAACTACGAGCAGTGCTTC
size: few; J: TRBJ1-1; V: TRBV12-3/TRBV12-4; D: NA; CDR3: CANSPGGGFEAFF; DNA: TGTGCCAACAGCCCTGGGGGGGGTTTTGAAGCTTTCTTT
size: medium-sized; J: TRBJ2-5; V: TRBV30; D: NA; CDR3: CAWSGGYGETQYF; DNA: TGTGCCTGGAGTGGGGGGTATGGGGAGACCCAGTACTTC
size: NA; J: TRBJ1-3; V: TRBV10-3; D: NA; CDR3: CATSESVSGNTINF; DNA: TGTGCCACCAGTGAGTCAGTTTCGGGAAACACCATAAATTTT
size: NA; J: TRBJ2-5; V: TRBV11-1; D: NA; CDR3: CASNWAGSTGTRYF; DNA: TGTGCCAGCAACTGGGCAGGGAGCACTGGGACCCGGTACTTC
size: NA; J: TRBJ2-7; V: TRBV11-2; D: NA; CDR3: CASSLPGRYEQYF; DNA: TGTGCCAGCAGCCTTCCGGGAAGGTACGAGCAGTATTTC
size: NA; J: TRBJ2-7; V: TRBV4-3; D: TRBD2; CDR3: CASSQDVTGGHINYEQYF; DNA: TGCGCCAGCAGCCAAGATGTGACGGGGGGTCACATTAATTACGAGCAGTACTTC
size: many; J: TRBJ2-1; V: TRBV24-1; D: TRBD1; CDR3: CATSDSGTDRWEQFF; DNA: TGTGCCACCAGTGATTCCGGGACAGACCGTTGGGAGCAGTTCTTC
size: NA; J: TRBJ2-3; V: TRBV4-3; D: NA; CDR3: CASSQSVWLGDPDDRHYF; DNA: TGCGCCAGCAGCCAGTCGGTTTGGCTGGGTGATCCCGATGATAGGCACTATTTT
size: NA; J: TRBJ2-7; V: TRBV4-1; D: NA; CDR3: CTSLGWTNERYF; DNA: TGCACCAGCCTAGGATGGACTAACGAGCGGTACTTC
size: NA; J: TRBJ2-3; V: TRBV4-1; D: NA; CDR3: CASSRVVATSGVDTQYF; DNA: TGCGCCAGCAGCCGAGTCGTAGCTACCAGCGGCGTAGACACGCAGTATTTT
size: NA; J: TRBJ2-7; V: TRBV6-5; D: TRBD2; CDR3: CASSFAGTSRSSYEQYF; DNA: TGTGCCAGCAGCTTCGCTGGGACTAGCAGGAGCTCCTACGAGCAGTATTTC
size: NA; J: TRBJ2-7; V: TRBV7-8; D: NA; CDR3: CASNSRLTGSTEQYF; DNA: TGTGCCAGCAACTCCCGACTAACGGGATCTACCGAGCAGTACTTC
size: once; J: TRBJ2-7; V: TRBV4-2; D: NA; CDR3: CASSQFSQYEQYF; DNA: TGTGCCAGCAGCCAATTTAGTCAATACGAGCAGTACTTC
size: NA; J: TRBJ2-7; V: TRBV11-2; D: NA; CDR3: CASSLTDGAYVQYF; DNA: TGTGCCAGCAGCTTAACCGACGGAGCCTACGTGCAGTATTTC
size: NA; J: TRBJ2-3; V: TRBV5-4; D: NA; CDR3: CASILGKGRGTNTQYF; DNA: TGTGCCAGCATCTTGGGGAAGGGCAGGGGCACAAATACGCAGTATTTT
size: NA; J: TRBJ2-7; V: TRBV11-2; D: NA; CDR3: CASNSYQGPYVYEQYF; DNA: TGTGCCAGCAACTCATATCAGGGTCCCTATGTCTACGAGCAGTACTTC
size: NA; J: TRBJ2-3; V: TRBV5-4; D: NA; CDR3: CASNVDVHPPPIDTQYF; DNA: TGTGCCAGCAACGTAGACGTACACCCTCCACCCATAGATACGCAGTATTTT
size: once; J: TRBJ2-2; V: TRBV25-1; D: NA; CDR3: CALHGASSTYIGELFF; DNA: TGTGCCCTTCATGGCGCTTCGTCGACATACATCGGGGAGCTGTTTTTT
size: medium-sized; J: TRBJ2-1; V: TRBV10-3; D: TRBD2; CDR3: CAIKGDASGRSLDEQFF; DNA: TGTGCCATCAAGGGGGACGCTAGCGGGAGAAGTCTCGATGAGCAGTTCTTC
size: medium-sized; J: TRBJ2-1; V: TRBV10-3; D: TRBD2; CDR3: CAISESMAGGPNEQFF; DNA: TGTGCCATCAGTGAGTCCATGGCGGGAGGTCCCAATGAGCAGTTCTTC
size: NA; J: TRBJ2-3; V: TRBV28; D: NA; CDR3: CASSHSSGLQDTQYF; DNA: TGTGCCAGCAGTCACTCCTCGGGACTGCAAGATACGCAGTATTTT
size: NA; J: TRBJ2-2; V: TRBV5-1; D: TRBD1; CDR3: CASSMGHRDRAAGELSF; DNA: TGCGCCAGCAGCATGGGCCACCGGGACAGAGCGGCCGGGGAGCTGTCTTTT
size: once; J: TRBJ2-7; V: TRBV11-2; D: NA; CDR3: CADSSLLGTVSSYEQYF; DNA: TGTGCCGACAGCTCCCTACTGGGGACGGTGAGCTCCTACGAGCAGTACTTC
size: NA; J: TRBJ2-1; V: TRBV12-3/TRBV12-4; D: TRBD2; CDR3: CASSLYGTSGIEQFF; DNA: TGTGCCAGCAGCCTGTACGGGACTAGCGGAATTGAACAGTTCTTC
size: NA; J: TRBJ2-7; V: TRBV4-2; D: NA; CDR3: CASSQLSHYEQLF; DNA: TGTGCCAGCAGCCAACTTAGTCACTACGAACAGCTCTTC
size: NA; J: TRBJ2-5; V: TRBV29-1; D: TRBD2; CDR3: CSADFTGGPVGTQYF; DNA: TGCAGCGCTGATTTCACGGGAGGGCCGGTAGGAACCCAGTACTTC
size: medium-sized; J: TRBJ2-3; V: TRBV6-1; D: NA; CDR3: CASSEGVVDTQYF; DNA: TGTGCCAGCAGTGAGGGGGTAGTGGATACGCAGTATTTT
size: NA; J: TRBJ1-1; V: TRBV6-1; D: NA; CDR3: CASNFWTVMDTEASF; DNA: TGTGCCAGCAATTTTTGGACAGTGATGGACACTGAAGCTTCCTTT
size: NA; J: TRBJ1-2; V: TRBV4-1; D: NA; CDR3: CASGQGMAGRPDGYTF; DNA: TGTGCCAGCGGCCAAGGCATGGCCGGGAGGCCGGACGGCTACACCTTC
size: NA; J: TRBJ2-5; V: TRBV11-3; D: NA; CDR3: CANSLGDSGQGVQETQYF; DNA: TGTGCCAACAGCCTGGGGGATTCTGGCCAGGGTGTGCAAGAGACCCAGTACTTC
size: NA; J: TRBJ1-3; V: TRBV28; D: NA; CDR3: CANSLRGSGSTIYF; DNA: TGTGCCAACAGTTTGAGAGGTTCCGGAAGCACCATATATTTT
size: many; J: TRBJ2-7; V: TRBV29-1; D: TRBD2; CDR3: CSVRLAGGREQYF; DNA: TGCAGCGTTAGACTAGCGGGAGGACGCGAGCAGTACTTC
size: NA; J: TRBJ2-7; V: TRBV21-1; D: NA; CDR3: CANSEGSYEQYF; DNA: TGTGCCAACAGCGAAGGGTCCTACGAACAGTACTTC
size: many; J: TRBJ2-1; V: TRBV12-3/TRBV12-4; D: TRBD2; CDR3: CASSFEVGREGLGEQFF; DNA: TGTGCCAGCAGTTTCGAAGTCGGGCGGGAGGGCCTCGGGGAGCAGTTCTTC
size: NA; J: TRBJ1-5; V: TRBV11-2; D: TRBD1; CDR3: CASSLDGTGFQPQHF; DNA: TGTGCAAGCAGCTTAGACGGGACAGGTTTTCAGCCCCAGCATTTT
size: NA; J: TRBJ2-7; V: TRBV6-5; D: NA; CDR3: CASRDSVGSPSYEQYF; DNA: TGTGCCAGCCGAGATAGCGTGGGTTCCCCCTCCTACGAGCAGTATTTC
size: once; J: TRBJ2-7; V: TRBV5-6; D: TRBD2; CDR3: CASSFRTSRTYEQYF; DNA: TGTGCCAGCAGCTTCCGGACTAGCAGAACCTACGAGCAGTACTTT
size: once; J: TRBJ1-5; V: TRBV6-6; D: TRBD1; CDR3: CASQGGFGNQSQHF; DNA: TGTGCCAGTCAGGGGGGGTTTGGCAATCAGTCCCAGCATTTT
size: NA; J: TRBJ2-4; V: TRBV12-3/TRBV12-4; D: TRBD1; CDR3: CVSSDRDDDIKNIQYF; DNA: TGTGTCAGCAGTGACAGGGATGATGATATTAAAAACATTCAGTACTTC
size: NA; J: TRBJ2-7; V: TRBV11-2; D: NA; CDR3: CASNITGGGSWTYEHYF; DNA: TGTGCCAGCAATATCACAGGAGGGGGCTCCTGGACCTACGAGCACTACTTC
size: NA; J: TRBJ2-2; V: TRBV5-6; D: NA; CDR3: CGSSLVPRVTGELFF; DNA: TGTGGGAGCAGCTTGGTACCCCGAGTCACCGGGGAGCTGTTTTTT
size: NA; J: TRBJ1-6; V: TRBV12-3/TRBV12-4; D: NA; CDR3: CASSRSGQSNSPLHF; DNA: TGTGCCAGCAGCCGCAGTGGACAGAGTAATTCACCCCTACACTTC
size: NA; J: TRBJ2-7; V: TRBV11-2; D: NA; CDR3: CASSLETSDLRGQYF; DNA: TGTGCCAGCAGCTTAGAAACGAGCGACCTACGCGGACAGTACTTC
size: NA; J: TRBJ2-3; V: TRBV29-1; D: NA; CDR3: CSVTPSSDTQYF; DNA: TGCAGCGTTACCCCCAGCTCAGATACACAGTATTTT
size: NA; J: TRBJ2-3; V: TRBV5-6; D: NA; CDR3: CASSLAVAGTDTQYF; DNA: TGTGCCAGCAGCTTGGCCGTGGCAGGCACAGATACGCAGTATTTT